What follows describes a single T cell receptor beta chain. This CDR3 is built from 16 residues. Germline CDR1 is MNHNS and CDR2 is SASEGT. With V trimmed by 2 bases and J by 1 base, 1 base remained unmatched. The data stem from a study of OX40 agonist ivuxolimab in advanced cancers. Repertoires were generated with immunoSEQ multiplex PCR, while TCRdb's copy carries only in-frame clones and drops some. The repertoire has 70,000 to 90,000 clones, about 90% of them found once; the top ten carry almost 8.5%. The J gene is TRBJ2-1, the V gene TRBV6-1; TRBD2 matches 11 bases. The origin of this receptor is an adult with an advanced solid tumor such as melanoma, head and neck, liver or kidney cancer. Source: CD4+ or CD8+ T cells sorted from blood, taken in a trial of the OX40 agonist ivuxolimab. The CDR3 DNA sequence: TGTGCCAGCAGTGAACTAGCGGGGGGTTCCTACAATGAGCAGTTCTTC. Residues: CASSELAGGSYNEQFF.